Given below is one T cell receptor beta chain in context. What it binds is unknown. The V gene's germline CDR1 is LNHDA and CDR2 SQIVND (reference sequence). The CDR3 runs 18 residues. V dropped 3 bases and J dropped 6; count of bases not matched to a gene: 10. This specimen comes from a study of PD-1 blockade in classical Hodgkin lymphoma. Broader study findings: Prior therapy or disease activity may underlie the repertoire differences, whose causes remain undefined. It was CD4+ TCR diversity, not CD8+, that rose significantly by C4D1.

The method was immunoSEQ multiplex PCR; TCRdb's version includes in-frame clones alone and lacks a portion of them. Of around 12,000 clones detected, around 90% appear once; the ten largest clones hold 0.5% to 0.65%. Brentuximab vedotin exposure varied among the patients, all of whom had relapsed after autologous stem cell transplantation. The study purified CD4+ T cells from thawed PBMCs using magnetic negative selection. The V call is TRBV19, the J call TRBJ2-1; 14 bases are a match to TRBD2. The source material was CD4+ T cells from blood, sampled at baseline. The TCR sequence derives from a human donor with classical Hodgkin lymphoma. The CDR3 reads CASSIAGTSGSNPNEQFF. The CDR3, as DNA: TGTGCCAGTAGTATCGCCGGGACTAGCGGGAGCAATCCCAATGAGCAGTTCTTC.